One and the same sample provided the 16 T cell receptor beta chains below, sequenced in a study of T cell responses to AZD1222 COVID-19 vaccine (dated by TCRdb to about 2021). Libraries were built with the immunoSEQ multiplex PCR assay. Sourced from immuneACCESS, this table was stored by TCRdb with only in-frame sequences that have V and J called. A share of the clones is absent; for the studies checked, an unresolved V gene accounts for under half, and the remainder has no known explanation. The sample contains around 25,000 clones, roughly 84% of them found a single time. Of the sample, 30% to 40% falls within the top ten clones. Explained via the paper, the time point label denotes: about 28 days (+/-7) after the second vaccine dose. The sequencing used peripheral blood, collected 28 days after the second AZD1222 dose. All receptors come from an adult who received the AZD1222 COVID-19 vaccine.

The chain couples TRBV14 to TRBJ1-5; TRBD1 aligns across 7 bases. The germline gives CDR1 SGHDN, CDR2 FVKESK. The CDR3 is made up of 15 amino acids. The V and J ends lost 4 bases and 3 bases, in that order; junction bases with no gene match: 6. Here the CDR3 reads CASSRWDSNNQPQHF. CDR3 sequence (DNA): TGTGCCAGCAGCCGTTGGGACAGCAACAATCAGCCCCAGCATTTT.

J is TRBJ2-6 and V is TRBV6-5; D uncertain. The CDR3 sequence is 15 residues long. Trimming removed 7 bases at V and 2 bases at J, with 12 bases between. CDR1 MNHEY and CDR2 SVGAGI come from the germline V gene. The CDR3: CASNGSPAGANVLTF. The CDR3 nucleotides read TGTGCCAGCAATGGCAGTCCGGCTGGGGCCAACGTCCTGACTTTC.

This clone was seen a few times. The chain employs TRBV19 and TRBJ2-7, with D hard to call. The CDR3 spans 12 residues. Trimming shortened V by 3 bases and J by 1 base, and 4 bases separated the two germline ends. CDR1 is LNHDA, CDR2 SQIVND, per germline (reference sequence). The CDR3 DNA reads TGTGCCAGTAGTATTGGTTCCTACGAGCAGTACTTC. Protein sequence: CASSIGSYEQYF.

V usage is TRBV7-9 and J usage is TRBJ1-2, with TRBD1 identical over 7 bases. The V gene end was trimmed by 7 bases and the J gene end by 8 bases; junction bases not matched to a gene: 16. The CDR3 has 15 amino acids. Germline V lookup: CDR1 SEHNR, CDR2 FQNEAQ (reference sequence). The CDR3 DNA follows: TGTGCCAGCACCAACCCTTGGCAGGGGGGAGGAGGCTACACCTTC. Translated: CASTNPWQGGGGYTF.

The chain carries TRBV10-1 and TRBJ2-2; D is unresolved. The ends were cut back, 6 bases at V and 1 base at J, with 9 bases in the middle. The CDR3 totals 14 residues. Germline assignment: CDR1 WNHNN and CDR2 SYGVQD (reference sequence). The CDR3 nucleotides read TGCGCCAGCAGGGCCCAGGAGAACACCGGGGAGCTGTTTTTT. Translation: CASRAQENTGELFF.

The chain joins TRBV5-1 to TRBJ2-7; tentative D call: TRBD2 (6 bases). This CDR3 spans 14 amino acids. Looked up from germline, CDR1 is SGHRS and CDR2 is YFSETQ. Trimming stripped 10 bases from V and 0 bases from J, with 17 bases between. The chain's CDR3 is CASTPAGFSYEQYF. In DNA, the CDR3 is TGCGCCTCCACCCCGGCGGGGTTCTCCTACGAGCAGTACTTC.

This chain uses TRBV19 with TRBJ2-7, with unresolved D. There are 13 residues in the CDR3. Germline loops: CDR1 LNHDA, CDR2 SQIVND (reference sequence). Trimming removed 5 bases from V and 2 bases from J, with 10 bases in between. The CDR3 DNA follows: TGTGCCAGTAGTCAAGACGGAACCTACGAGCAGTACTTC. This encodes CASSQDGTYEQYF.

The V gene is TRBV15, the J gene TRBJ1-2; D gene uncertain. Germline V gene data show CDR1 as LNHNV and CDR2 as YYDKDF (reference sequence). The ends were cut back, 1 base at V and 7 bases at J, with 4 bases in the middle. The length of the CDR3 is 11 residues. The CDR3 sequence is CATSRGGGYTF. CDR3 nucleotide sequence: TGTGCCACCAGCAGAGGGGGTGGCTACACCTTC.

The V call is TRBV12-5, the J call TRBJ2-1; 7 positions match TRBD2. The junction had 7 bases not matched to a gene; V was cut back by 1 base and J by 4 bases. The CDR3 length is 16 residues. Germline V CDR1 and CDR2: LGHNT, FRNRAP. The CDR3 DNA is TGTGCTAGTGGTTTGGGACTAGCAGACTCATACAATGAGCAGTTCTTC. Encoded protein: CASGLGLADSYNEQFF.

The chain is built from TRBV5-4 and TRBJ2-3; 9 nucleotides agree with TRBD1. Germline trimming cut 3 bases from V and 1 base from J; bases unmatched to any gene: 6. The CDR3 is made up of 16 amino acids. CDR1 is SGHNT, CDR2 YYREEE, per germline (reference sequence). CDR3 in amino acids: CASSSPGQGRTDTQYF. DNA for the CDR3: TGTGCCAGCAGCTCCCCGGGACAGGGTCGCACAGATACGCAGTATTTT.

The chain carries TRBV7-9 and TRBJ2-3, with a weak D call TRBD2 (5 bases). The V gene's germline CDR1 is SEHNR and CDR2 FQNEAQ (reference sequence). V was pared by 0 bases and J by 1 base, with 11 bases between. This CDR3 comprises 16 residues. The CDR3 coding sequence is TGTGCCAGCAGCTTAGCCCTGACTAAAGGCACAGATACGCAGTATTTT. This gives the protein CASSLALTKGTDTQYF.

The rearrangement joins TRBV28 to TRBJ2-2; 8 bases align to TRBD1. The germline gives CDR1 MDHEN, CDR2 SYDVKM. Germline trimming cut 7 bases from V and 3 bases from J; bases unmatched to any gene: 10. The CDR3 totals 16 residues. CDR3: CASNLRQGSYTGELFF. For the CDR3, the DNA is TGTGCCAGCAACTTAAGACAGGGGAGTTACACCGGGGAGCTGTTTTTT.

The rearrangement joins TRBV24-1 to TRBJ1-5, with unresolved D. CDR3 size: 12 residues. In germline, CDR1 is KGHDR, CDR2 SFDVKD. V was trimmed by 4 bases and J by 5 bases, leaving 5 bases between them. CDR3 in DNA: TGTGCCACCAGTGACCCCGATCAGCCCCAGCATTTT. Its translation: CATSDPDQPQHF.

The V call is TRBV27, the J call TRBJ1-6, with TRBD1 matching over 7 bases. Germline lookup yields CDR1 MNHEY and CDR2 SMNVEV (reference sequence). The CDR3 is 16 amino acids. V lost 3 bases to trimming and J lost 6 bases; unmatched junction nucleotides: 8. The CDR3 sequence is CASSLGGGAGNSPLHF. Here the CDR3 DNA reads TGTGCCAGCAGTTTGGGAGGGGGCGCTGGTAATTCACCCCTCCACTTT.

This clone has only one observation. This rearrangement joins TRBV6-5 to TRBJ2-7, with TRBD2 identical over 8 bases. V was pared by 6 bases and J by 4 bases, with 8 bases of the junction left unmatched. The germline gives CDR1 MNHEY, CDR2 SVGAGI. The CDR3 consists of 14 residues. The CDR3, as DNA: TGTGCCAGCAGACCGGGACTAGGAGGGTACGAGCAGTACTTC. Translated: CASRPGLGGYEQYF.

DNA of the CDR3: TGTGCCAGCAGTTACTCGCAGGGGCGTCAGCCCCAGCATTTT. This translates into CASSYSQGRQPQHF. The rearrangement uses TRBV6-6 and TRBJ1-5, with D tentatively TRBD1 (6 bases). Germline CDR1 and CDR2: MNHNY and SVGAGI (reference sequence). V was clipped by 0 bases and J by 6 bases, with 9 bases between them. The CDR3 loop spans 14 amino acids.